The rows below give T cell receptor beta chains drawn from one sample of a study of blood T cell repertoires in COVID-19. Profiled with immunoSEQ multiplex PCR; TCRdb holds only in-frame clones, not every one. The profile covers about 140,000 clones, with under 90% appearing a single time and roughly 3.7% taken by the ten largest. The specimen was PBMCs or T cells enriched from blood (not recorded which). These receptors were taken from a man aged 45-65 years in a cohort exposed to, infected with or recovered from COVID-19 (not recorded which). Both conserved end residues are part of each CDR3. Fields, in order: V gene, D gene, J gene, clone size, CDR3 length, CDR3 DNA, CDR3 protein. A D gene is named only where the DNA matches it firmly. Clone size is shown for a subset of rows, as once, few, many or a class of expanded clone.

v_call: TRBV3-1/TRBV3-2
d_call: NA
j_call: TRBJ2-1
clone_size: few
cdr3_length: 16
cdr3_nt: TGTGCCAGCAGCCAAGGGGGACACCAGGCGGACAATGAGCAGTTCTTC
cdr3_aa: CASSQGGHQADNEQFF

v_call: TRBV20-1
d_call: NA
j_call: TRBJ2-3
clone_size: NA
cdr3_length: 14
cdr3_nt: TGCAGTGCTAGTAGAGGGGGAAGAACAGATACGCAGTATTTT
cdr3_aa: CSASRGGRTDTQYF

v_call: TRBV24-1
d_call: TRBD2
j_call: TRBJ2-5
clone_size: NA
cdr3_length: 14
cdr3_nt: TGTGCCACCAGTGATCAGGGAGGGAAGGAGACCCAGTACTTC
cdr3_aa: CATSDQGGKETQYF

v_call: TRBV28
d_call: TRBD2
j_call: TRBJ2-7
clone_size: once
cdr3_length: 14
cdr3_nt: TGTGCCAGCAGTTCCGGGGGGATTTCCTACGAGCAGTACTTC
cdr3_aa: CASSSGGISYEQYF

v_call: TRBV7-3
d_call: NA
j_call: TRBJ2-3
clone_size: NA
cdr3_length: 15
cdr3_nt: TGTGCCAGCAGCTCGAGCGGTTATAGCACAGATACGCAGTATTTT
cdr3_aa: CASSSSGYSTDTQYF

v_call: TRBV5-5
d_call: NA
j_call: TRBJ1-2
clone_size: NA
cdr3_length: 13
cdr3_nt: TGTGCCAGCAGCACCCAAGGACAGTATGGCTACACCTTC
cdr3_aa: CASSTQGQYGYTF

v_call: TRBV21-1
d_call: NA
j_call: TRBJ2-1
clone_size: NA
cdr3_length: 13
cdr3_nt: TGTGCCCCAGAGGGGAGGGTATACAATGAGCAGTTCTTC
cdr3_aa: CAPEGRVYNEQFF

v_call: TRBV30
d_call: NA
j_call: TRBJ2-7
clone_size: NA
cdr3_length: 14
cdr3_nt: TGTGCCTGCAATCCAGGGGTGGGCTCCTACGAGCAGTACTTC
cdr3_aa: CACNPGVGSYEQYF

v_call: TRBV19
d_call: NA
j_call: TRBJ1-2
clone_size: NA
cdr3_length: 13
cdr3_nt: TGTGCCAGTGCCCCGCGGGGAGGCTATGGCTACACCTTC
cdr3_aa: CASAPRGGYGYTF

v_call: TRBV5-1
d_call: TRBD2
j_call: TRBJ2-3
clone_size: NA
cdr3_length: 15
cdr3_nt: TGCGCCAGCAGCTTGGGACTAGCGGGAGTAGATACGCAGTATTTT
cdr3_aa: CASSLGLAGVDTQYF

v_call: TRBV3-1/TRBV3-2
d_call: TRBD1
j_call: TRBJ1-6
clone_size: NA
cdr3_length: 18
cdr3_nt: TGTGCCAGCAGCCACTTACCCGGGACAGGGGGAATAAATTCACCCCTCCACTTT
cdr3_aa: CASSHLPGTGGINSPLHF

v_call: TRBV28
d_call: TRBD2
j_call: TRBJ2-1
clone_size: NA
cdr3_length: 15
cdr3_nt: TGTGCCAGCAGCCTCCTCGGGGGGACCTACAATGAGCAGTTCTTC
cdr3_aa: CASSLLGGTYNEQFF

v_call: TRBV7-2
d_call: TRBD1
j_call: TRBJ1-1
clone_size: NA
cdr3_length: 14
cdr3_nt: TGTGCCAGCTACCGGACAGGGGCGTTAGCGGAAGCTTTCTTT
cdr3_aa: CASYRTGALAEAFF

v_call: TRBV10-3
d_call: TRBD1
j_call: TRBJ1-2
clone_size: NA
cdr3_length: 14
cdr3_nt: TGTGCCATCAGCGGACAGGGGGGGGACTATGGCTACACCTTC
cdr3_aa: CAISGQGGDYGYTF

v_call: TRBV19
d_call: TRBD1
j_call: TRBJ1-2
clone_size: NA
cdr3_length: 13
cdr3_nt: TGTGCCAGTAGTGTAAGGACAGGGGGTGGCTACACCTTC
cdr3_aa: CASSVRTGGGYTF

v_call: TRBV5-5
d_call: TRBD2
j_call: TRBJ2-2
clone_size: NA
cdr3_length: 16
cdr3_nt: TGTGCCAGCAGCTTGGAGACTAGCGGGAACACCGGGGAGCTGTTTTTT
cdr3_aa: CASSLETSGNTGELFF

v_call: TRBV19
d_call: TRBD1
j_call: TRBJ1-2
clone_size: NA
cdr3_length: 14
cdr3_nt: TGTGCCAGTACCCAGGGGCAGGGGGCCTATGGCTACACCTTC
cdr3_aa: CASTQGQGAYGYTF

v_call: TRBV4-1
d_call: NA
j_call: TRBJ2-1
clone_size: NA
cdr3_length: 16
cdr3_nt: TGCGCCAGCAGCCAAGATGAAAGGAGTAGCTACAATGAGCAGTTCTTC
cdr3_aa: CASSQDERSSYNEQFF

v_call: TRBV7-9
d_call: NA
j_call: TRBJ2-1
clone_size: NA
cdr3_length: 13
cdr3_nt: TGTGCCAGCAGCCCAACTAAATACAATGAGCAGTTCTTC
cdr3_aa: CASSPTKYNEQFF

v_call: TRBV6-6
d_call: TRBD2
j_call: TRBJ2-1
clone_size: NA
cdr3_length: 15
cdr3_nt: TGTGCCAGCAGTCAGACTAGCGGGGGGGTTTATGAGCAGTTCTTC
cdr3_aa: CASSQTSGGVYEQFF

v_call: TRBV6-5
d_call: NA
j_call: TRBJ1-5
clone_size: NA
cdr3_length: 15
cdr3_nt: TGTGCCAGCAGTTACTCTAGGGGAACAAATCAGCCCCAGCATTTT
cdr3_aa: CASSYSRGTNQPQHF

v_call: TRBV11-3
d_call: TRBD2
j_call: TRBJ2-1
clone_size: NA
cdr3_length: 16
cdr3_nt: TGTGCCAGCAGCTTAGTAGGTAGCGGGGCCTACAATGAGCAGTTCTTC
cdr3_aa: CASSLVGSGAYNEQFF

v_call: TRBV15
d_call: TRBD1
j_call: TRBJ2-2
clone_size: NA
cdr3_length: 15
cdr3_nt: TGTGCCACCAGCACCACAGGGGATCGCACCGGGGAGCTGTTTTTT
cdr3_aa: CATSTTGDRTGELFF

v_call: TRBV5-1
d_call: TRBD2
j_call: TRBJ2-1
clone_size: NA
cdr3_length: 17
cdr3_nt: TGCGCCAGCAGCTCCCCGGTTGCTAGCGGGATTTACAATGAGCAGTTCTTC
cdr3_aa: CASSSPVASGIYNEQFF

v_call: TRBV18
d_call: NA
j_call: TRBJ2-7
clone_size: NA
cdr3_length: 13
cdr3_nt: TGTGCCAACTCACCAATCAGACTTCGCGAGCAGTACTTC
cdr3_aa: CANSPIRLREQYF

v_call: TRBV11-2
d_call: TRBD2
j_call: TRBJ2-3
clone_size: NA
cdr3_length: 16
cdr3_nt: TGTGCCAGCAGCTTATTTTCCGGGACTAGCGGTCAAACGCAGTATTTT
cdr3_aa: CASSLFSGTSGQTQYF

v_call: TRBV5-4
d_call: NA
j_call: TRBJ1-2
clone_size: once
cdr3_length: 12
cdr3_nt: TGTGCCAGCAGCTTGGACATCTATGGCTACACCTTC
cdr3_aa: CASSLDIYGYTF

v_call: TRBV7-2
d_call: NA
j_call: TRBJ2-5
clone_size: NA
cdr3_length: 13
cdr3_nt: TGTGCCAGCAGTCGCGACTTGAAAGAGACCCAGTACTTC
cdr3_aa: CASSRDLKETQYF

v_call: TRBV27
d_call: TRBD1
j_call: TRBJ2-2
clone_size: NA
cdr3_length: 14
cdr3_nt: TGTGCCAGCAGTCGGACAGGTTACACCGGGGAGCTGTTTTTT
cdr3_aa: CASSRTGYTGELFF

v_call: TRBV7-9
d_call: TRBD1
j_call: TRBJ2-6
clone_size: NA
cdr3_length: 18
cdr3_nt: TGTGCCAGCAGCCAATCCCGGGACAGGATCTCTGGGGCCAACGTCCTGACTTTC
cdr3_aa: CASSQSRDRISGANVLTF

v_call: TRBV7-9
d_call: NA
j_call: TRBJ1-4
clone_size: few
cdr3_length: 13
cdr3_nt: TGTGCCAGCGGGGCAGAGCATAATGAAAAACTGTTTTTT
cdr3_aa: CASGAEHNEKLFF

v_call: TRBV6-6
d_call: TRBD2
j_call: TRBJ2-1
clone_size: NA
cdr3_length: 15
cdr3_nt: TGTGCCAGCAGTCCCACTAGCGGGAGGGCCGGTGAGCAGTTCTTC
cdr3_aa: CASSPTSGRAGEQFF

v_call: TRBV6-5
d_call: TRBD2
j_call: TRBJ2-4
clone_size: NA
cdr3_length: 13
cdr3_nt: TGTGCCAGCAGTTCCGGGGGGAAAAACATTCAGTACTTC
cdr3_aa: CASSSGGKNIQYF

v_call: TRBV6-2/TRBV6-3
d_call: TRBD1
j_call: TRBJ2-7
clone_size: NA
cdr3_length: 15
cdr3_nt: TGTGCCAGCAGTTACGGGACAGCTACCCCCTACGAGCAGTACTTC
cdr3_aa: CASSYGTATPYEQYF

v_call: TRBV21-1
d_call: NA
j_call: TRBJ2-7
clone_size: NA
cdr3_length: 15
cdr3_nt: TGTGCCAGCAGCGTGGACAGGTTCTTCTCCTACGAGCAGTACTTC
cdr3_aa: CASSVDRFFSYEQYF

v_call: TRBV7-6
d_call: NA
j_call: TRBJ2-5
clone_size: NA
cdr3_length: 12
cdr3_nt: TGTGCCAGCAACGCGGGTCAAGAGACCCAGTACTTC
cdr3_aa: CASNAGQETQYF

v_call: TRBV10-1
d_call: TRBD2
j_call: TRBJ2-3
clone_size: NA
cdr3_length: 15
cdr3_nt: TGCGCCAGCAAGAAAGGACTAGACTCCACAGATACGCAGTATTTT
cdr3_aa: CASKKGLDSTDTQYF

v_call: TRBV3-1/TRBV3-2
d_call: TRBD1
j_call: TRBJ2-7
clone_size: NA
cdr3_length: 15
cdr3_nt: TGTGCCAGCAGCCGGACCGGACAGGGGGCCTACGAGCAGTACTTC
cdr3_aa: CASSRTGQGAYEQYF

v_call: TRBV6-6
d_call: NA
j_call: TRBJ1-1
clone_size: NA
cdr3_length: 12
cdr3_nt: TGTGCCAGCAGTTACTCCAGGGCTGAAGCTTTCTTT
cdr3_aa: CASSYSRAEAFF

v_call: TRBV11-2
d_call: NA
j_call: TRBJ1-2
clone_size: NA
cdr3_length: 14
cdr3_nt: TGTGCCAGCAGCCCGAATGGAGGGGACTATGGCTACACCTTC
cdr3_aa: CASSPNGGDYGYTF

v_call: TRBV4-3
d_call: TRBD1
j_call: TRBJ2-7
clone_size: few
cdr3_length: 15
cdr3_nt: TGCGCCAGCAGCCAAGAGGGGACAGGGGCTGGGGAGCAGTACTTC
cdr3_aa: CASSQEGTGAGEQYF

v_call: TRBV5-4
d_call: TRBD2
j_call: TRBJ2-1
clone_size: once
cdr3_length: 16
cdr3_nt: TGTGCCAGCAGCTTGGGGCGGGAGGGGATCGGCAATGAGCAGTTCTTC
cdr3_aa: CASSLGREGIGNEQFF